Given below is one T cell receptor (beta chain) in context. The data were obtained in a study of blood T cell repertoires in COVID-19. Looking at the study overall: COVID-19 samples, acute and convalescent, were from the United States, Italy and Spain. The analysed material was cDNA or gDNA that came from T cells, B-cell-depleted T cells, or PBMCs.

Study processing details: Amplifying reference gene primers gave estimates of nucleated cell counts. TCRdb's copy holds only in-frame clones and misses some; the assay was immunoSEQ multiplex PCR. V and J calls and clone size are as listed in that table; D and trimming were resolved from the DNA. The sample lists 100,000 or so clones, about 85% occurring once. Trimming stripped 5 bases from V and 7 bases from J, with 12 bases between. The germline CDR1 and CDR2 sequences are SGHTA and FQGNSA. This CDR3 region has 13 residues. The sequenced sample was peripheral blood. The chain recombines TRBV7-2 with TRBJ2-1, with TRBD2 as a possible D gene (6 bases). The sequence was collected from a human donor in a cohort sampled during active COVID-19. This chain's CDR3 is CASSAGLPNEQFF. The CDR3 DNA reads as TGTGCCAGCAGCGCGGGACTTCCTAATGAGCAGTTCTTC.